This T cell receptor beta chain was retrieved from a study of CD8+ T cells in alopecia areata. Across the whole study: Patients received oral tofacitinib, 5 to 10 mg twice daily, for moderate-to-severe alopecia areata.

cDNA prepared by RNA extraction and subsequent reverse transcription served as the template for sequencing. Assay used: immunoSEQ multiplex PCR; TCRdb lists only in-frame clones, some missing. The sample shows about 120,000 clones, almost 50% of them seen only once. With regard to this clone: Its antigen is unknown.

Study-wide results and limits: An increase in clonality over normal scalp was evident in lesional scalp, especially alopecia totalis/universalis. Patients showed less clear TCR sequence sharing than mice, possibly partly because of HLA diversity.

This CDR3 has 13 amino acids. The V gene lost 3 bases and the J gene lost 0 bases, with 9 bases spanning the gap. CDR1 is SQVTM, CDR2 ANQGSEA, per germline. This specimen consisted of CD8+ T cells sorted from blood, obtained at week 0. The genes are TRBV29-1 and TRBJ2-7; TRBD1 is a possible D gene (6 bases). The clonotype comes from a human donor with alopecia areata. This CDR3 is CSVDTGTSYEQYF. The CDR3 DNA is TGCAGCGTTGATACAGGGACCTCCTACGAGCAGTACTTC.